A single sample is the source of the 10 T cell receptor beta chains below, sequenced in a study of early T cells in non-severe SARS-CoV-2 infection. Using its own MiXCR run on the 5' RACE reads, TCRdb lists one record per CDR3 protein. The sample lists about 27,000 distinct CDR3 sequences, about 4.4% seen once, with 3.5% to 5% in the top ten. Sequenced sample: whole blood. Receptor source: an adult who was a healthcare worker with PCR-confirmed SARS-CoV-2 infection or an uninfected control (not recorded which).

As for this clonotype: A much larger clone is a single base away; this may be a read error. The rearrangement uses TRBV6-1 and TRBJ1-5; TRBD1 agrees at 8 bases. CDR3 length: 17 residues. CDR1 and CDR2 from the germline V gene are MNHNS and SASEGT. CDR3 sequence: CASRGVPGQGYNQPRHF. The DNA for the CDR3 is TGTGCCAGCCGCGGCGTGCCAGGACAGGGATACAATCAGCCCCGGCATTTT.

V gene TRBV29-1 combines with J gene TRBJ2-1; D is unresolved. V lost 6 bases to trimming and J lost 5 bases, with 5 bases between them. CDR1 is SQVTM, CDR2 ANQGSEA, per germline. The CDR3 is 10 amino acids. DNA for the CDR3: TGCAGCGTCCGAGACAATGAGCAGTTCTTC. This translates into CSVRDNEQFF.

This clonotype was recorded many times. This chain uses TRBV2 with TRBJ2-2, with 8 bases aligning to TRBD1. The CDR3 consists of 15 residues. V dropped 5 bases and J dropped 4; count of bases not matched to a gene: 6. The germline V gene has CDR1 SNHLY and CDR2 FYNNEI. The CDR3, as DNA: TGTGCCAGCAGTTCGGACAGGGCGGGCACCGGGGAGCTGTTTTTT. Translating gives CASSSDRAGTGELFF.

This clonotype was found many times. CDR3 amino acids: CASSLRLGTEGEQYF. DNA of the CDR3: TGTGCCAGCAGCTTACGCCTCGGGACAGAGGGGGAGCAGTACTTC. This chain connects TRBV7-8 to TRBJ2-7, with 7 nucleotides matching TRBD1. CDR1 is SGHVS and CDR2 is FQNEAQ in the germline V gene. The junction had 11 bases not matched to a gene; V was cut back by 2 bases and J by 7 bases. CDR3 length equals 15 residues.

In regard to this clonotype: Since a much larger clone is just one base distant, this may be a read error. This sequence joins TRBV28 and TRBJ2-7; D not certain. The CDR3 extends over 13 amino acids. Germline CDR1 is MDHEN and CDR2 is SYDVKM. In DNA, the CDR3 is TGTGCCAGCAGTTCGACTCAAGTGGGCGAGCTGTACTTC. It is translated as CASSSTQVGELYF.

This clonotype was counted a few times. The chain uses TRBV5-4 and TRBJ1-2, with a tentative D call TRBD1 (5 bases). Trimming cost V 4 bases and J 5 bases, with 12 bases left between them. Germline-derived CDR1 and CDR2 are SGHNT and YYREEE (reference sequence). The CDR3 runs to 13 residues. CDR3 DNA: TGTGCCAGCAGCCGGGGGTCCGTGTATGGCTACACCTTC. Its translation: CASSRGSVYGYTF.

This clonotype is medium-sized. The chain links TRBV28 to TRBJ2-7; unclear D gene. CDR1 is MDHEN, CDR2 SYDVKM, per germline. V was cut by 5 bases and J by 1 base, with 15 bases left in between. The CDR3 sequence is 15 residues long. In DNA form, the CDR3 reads TGTGCCAGCAGTCCCTCGATCCCGATATCCTACGAGCAGTACTTC. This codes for CASSPSIPISYEQYF.

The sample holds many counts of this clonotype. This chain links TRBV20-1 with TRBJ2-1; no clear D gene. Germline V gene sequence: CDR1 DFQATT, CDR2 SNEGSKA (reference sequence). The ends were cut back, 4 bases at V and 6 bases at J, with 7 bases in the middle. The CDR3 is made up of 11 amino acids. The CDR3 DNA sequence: TGCAGTGCTAAGATAGTCAATGAGCAGTTCTTC. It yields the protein CSAKIVNEQFF.

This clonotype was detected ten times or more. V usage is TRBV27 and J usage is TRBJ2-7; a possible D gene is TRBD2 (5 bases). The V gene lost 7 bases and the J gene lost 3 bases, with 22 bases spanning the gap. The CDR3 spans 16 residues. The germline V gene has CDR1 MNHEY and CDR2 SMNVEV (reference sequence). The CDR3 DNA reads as TGTGCCAGCACCCCAGGCGGGTCCGTCACCATCTACGAGCAGTACTTC. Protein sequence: CASTPGGSVTIYEQYF.

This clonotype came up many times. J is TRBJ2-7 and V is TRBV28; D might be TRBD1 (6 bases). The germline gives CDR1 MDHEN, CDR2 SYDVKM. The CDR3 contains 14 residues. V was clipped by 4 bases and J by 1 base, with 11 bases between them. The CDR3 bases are TGTGCCAGCAGTTATGGGGGCGAGTCCTACGAGCAGTACTTC. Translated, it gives CASSYGGESYEQYF.